The present T cell receptor (beta chain) was sequenced within a study of blood T cells in healthy people across ages. Next came a second PCR, run for about 7 to 12 cycles, which used a sample-barcoded 5' primer along with a J-beta primer mix. A single record per CDR3 protein comes from TCRdb applying MiXCR to the 5' RACE reads. The table includes 1,100,000 or so distinct CDR3 sequences, 35% to 50% detected once. Study results and caveats: Compared with aged donors, long-lived donors showed fewer expanded clones, suggesting selection.

As to this clonotype: Its antigen is undetermined.

The V segment lost 1 base and the J segment 9 bases; nucleotides outside the gene matches: 7. This CDR3 spans 14 amino acids. Germline CDR1 MGHRA, CDR2 YSYEKL. The source material was blood. The genes are TRBV4-1 and TRBJ2-7; the match to TRBD1 covers 9 bases. The sequence derives from a woman in her sixties in good health. CDR3 coding DNA: TGCGCCAGCAGCCAAGGCGGCGGGACAGGGACGCAGTACTTC. It is translated as CASSQGGGTGTQYF.